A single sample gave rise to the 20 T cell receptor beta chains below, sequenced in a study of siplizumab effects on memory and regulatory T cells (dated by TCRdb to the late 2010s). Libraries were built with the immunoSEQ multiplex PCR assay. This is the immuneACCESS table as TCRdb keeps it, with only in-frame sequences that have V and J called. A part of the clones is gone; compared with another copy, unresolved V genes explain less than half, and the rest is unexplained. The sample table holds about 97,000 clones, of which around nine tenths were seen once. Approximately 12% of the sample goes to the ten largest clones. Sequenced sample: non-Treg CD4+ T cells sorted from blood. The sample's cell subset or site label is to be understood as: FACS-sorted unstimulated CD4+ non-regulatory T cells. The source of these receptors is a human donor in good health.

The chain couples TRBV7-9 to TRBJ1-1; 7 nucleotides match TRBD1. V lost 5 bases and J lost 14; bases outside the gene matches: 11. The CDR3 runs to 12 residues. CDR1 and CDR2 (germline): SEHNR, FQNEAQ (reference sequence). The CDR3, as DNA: TGTGCCAGCAGCCCCAACAGGGGATGGCGCTTCTTT. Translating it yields CASSPNRGWRFF.

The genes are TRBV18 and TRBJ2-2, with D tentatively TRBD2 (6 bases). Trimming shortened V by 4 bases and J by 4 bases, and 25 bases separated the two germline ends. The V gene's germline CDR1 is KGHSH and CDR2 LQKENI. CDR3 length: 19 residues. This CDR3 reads CASSRDQGRAGAGTGELFF. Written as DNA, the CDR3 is TGTGCCAGCTCACGAGACCAAGGCAGGGCAGGAGCGGGCACCGGGGAGCTGTTTTTT. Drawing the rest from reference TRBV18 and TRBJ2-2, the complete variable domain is NAGVMQNPRHLVRRRGQEARLRCSPMKGHSHVYWYRQLPEEGLKFMVYLQKENIIDESGMPKERFSAEFPKEGPSILRIQQVVRGDSAAYFCASSRDQGRAGAGTGELFFGEGSRLTVL.

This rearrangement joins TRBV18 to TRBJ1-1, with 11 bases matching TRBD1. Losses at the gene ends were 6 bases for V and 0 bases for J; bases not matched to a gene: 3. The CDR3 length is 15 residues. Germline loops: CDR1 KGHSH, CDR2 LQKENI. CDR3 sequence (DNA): TGTGCCAGCTCGCTGGGACAGGGGGTGAACACTGAAGCTTTCTTT. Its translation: CASSLGQGVNTEAFF. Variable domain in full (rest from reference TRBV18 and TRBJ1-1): NAGVMQNPRHLVRRRGQEARLRCSPMKGHSHVYWYRQLPEEGLKFMVYLQKENIIDESGMPKERFSAEFPKEGPSILRIQQVVRGDSAAYFCASSLGQGVNTEAFFGQGTRLTVV.

The DNA for the CDR3 is TGTGCCGGGGGGGTATCTGGGGCCAACGTCCTGACTTTC. Translating gives CAGGVSGANVLTF. V is TRBV5-4 and J is TRBJ2-6, with 7 bases aligning to TRBD2. Germline loops: CDR1 SGHNT, CDR2 YYREEE (reference sequence). This CDR3 has 13 amino acids. With V trimmed by 10 bases and J by 1 base, 2 bases remained unmatched.

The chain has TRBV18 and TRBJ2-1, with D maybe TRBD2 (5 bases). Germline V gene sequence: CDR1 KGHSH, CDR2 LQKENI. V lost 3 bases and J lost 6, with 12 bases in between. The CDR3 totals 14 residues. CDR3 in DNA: TGTGCCAGCTCACCGCTGGGGAGTCTCAATGAGCAGTTCTTC. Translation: CASSPLGSLNEQFF.

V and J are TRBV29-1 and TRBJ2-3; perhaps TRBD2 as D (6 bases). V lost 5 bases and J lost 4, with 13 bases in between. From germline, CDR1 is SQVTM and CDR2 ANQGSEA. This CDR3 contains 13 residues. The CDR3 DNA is TGCAGCGTTCTCAGGATAGCGGCAGATACGCAGTATTTT. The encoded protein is CSVLRIAADTQYF.

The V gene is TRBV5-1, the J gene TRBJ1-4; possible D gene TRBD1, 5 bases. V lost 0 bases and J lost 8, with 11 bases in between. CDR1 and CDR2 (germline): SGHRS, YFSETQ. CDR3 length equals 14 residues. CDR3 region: CASSLGGAREKLFF. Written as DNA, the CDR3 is TGCGCCAGCAGCTTGGGAGGGGCACGAGAAAAACTGTTTTTT.

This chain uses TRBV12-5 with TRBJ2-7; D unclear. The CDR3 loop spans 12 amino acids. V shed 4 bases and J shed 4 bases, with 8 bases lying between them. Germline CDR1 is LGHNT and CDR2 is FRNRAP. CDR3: CASGSNKYEQYF. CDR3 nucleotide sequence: TGTGCTAGTGGTTCGAACAAATACGAGCAGTACTTC.

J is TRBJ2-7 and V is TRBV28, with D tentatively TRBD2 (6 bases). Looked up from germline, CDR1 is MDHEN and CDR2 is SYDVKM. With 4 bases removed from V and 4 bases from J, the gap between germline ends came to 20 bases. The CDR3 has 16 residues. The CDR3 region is CASSSVGGRNWYEQYF. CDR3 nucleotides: TGTGCCAGCAGTTCCGTGGGTGGGAGGAATTGGTACGAGCAGTACTTC.

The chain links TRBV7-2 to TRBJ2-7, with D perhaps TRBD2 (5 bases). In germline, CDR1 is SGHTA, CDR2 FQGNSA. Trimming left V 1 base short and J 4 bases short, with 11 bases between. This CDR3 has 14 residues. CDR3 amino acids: CASSLDQLAYEQYF. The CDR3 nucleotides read TGTGCCAGCAGCTTAGATCAGTTAGCGTACGAGCAGTACTTC.

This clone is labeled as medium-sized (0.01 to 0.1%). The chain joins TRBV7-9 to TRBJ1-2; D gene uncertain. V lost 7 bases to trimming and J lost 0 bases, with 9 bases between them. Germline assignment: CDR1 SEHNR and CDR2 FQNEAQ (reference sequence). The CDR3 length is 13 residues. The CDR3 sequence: CASTPMTNYGYTF. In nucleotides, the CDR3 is TGTGCCAGCACCCCCATGACTAACTATGGCTACACCTTC.

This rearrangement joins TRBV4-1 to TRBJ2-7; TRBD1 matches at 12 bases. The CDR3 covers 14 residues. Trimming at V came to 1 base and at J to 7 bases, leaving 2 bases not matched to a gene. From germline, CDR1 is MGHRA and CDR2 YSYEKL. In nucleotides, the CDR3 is TGCGCCAGCAGCCAAGGGGACAGGGGGCAAGAGCAGTACTTC. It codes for CASSQGDRGQEQYF.

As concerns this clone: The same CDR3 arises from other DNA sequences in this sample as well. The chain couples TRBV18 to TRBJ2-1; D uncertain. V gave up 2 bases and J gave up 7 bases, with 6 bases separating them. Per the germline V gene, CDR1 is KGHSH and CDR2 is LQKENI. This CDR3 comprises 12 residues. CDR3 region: CASSPKGNEQFF. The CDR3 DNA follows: TGTGCCAGCTCACCAAAGGGTAATGAGCAGTTCTTC.

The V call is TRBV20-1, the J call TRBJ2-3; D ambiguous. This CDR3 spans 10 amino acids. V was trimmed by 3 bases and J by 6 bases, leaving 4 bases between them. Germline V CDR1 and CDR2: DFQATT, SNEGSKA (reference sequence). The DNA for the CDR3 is TGCAGTGCTAGTTACGATACGCAGTATTTT. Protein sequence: CSASYDTQYF.

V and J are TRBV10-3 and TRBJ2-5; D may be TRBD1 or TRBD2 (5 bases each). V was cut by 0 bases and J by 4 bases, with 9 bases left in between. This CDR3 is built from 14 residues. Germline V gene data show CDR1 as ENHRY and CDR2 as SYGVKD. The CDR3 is CAISESMRGETQYF. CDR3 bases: TGTGCCATCAGTGAGTCGATGAGGGGAGAGACCCAGTACTTC.

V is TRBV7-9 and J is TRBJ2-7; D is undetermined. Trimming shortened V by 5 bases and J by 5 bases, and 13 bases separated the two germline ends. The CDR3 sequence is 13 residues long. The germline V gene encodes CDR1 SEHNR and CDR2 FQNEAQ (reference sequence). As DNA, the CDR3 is TGTGCCAGCAGCCGGACCGGACCGCACGAGCAGTACTTC. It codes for CASSRTGPHEQYF.

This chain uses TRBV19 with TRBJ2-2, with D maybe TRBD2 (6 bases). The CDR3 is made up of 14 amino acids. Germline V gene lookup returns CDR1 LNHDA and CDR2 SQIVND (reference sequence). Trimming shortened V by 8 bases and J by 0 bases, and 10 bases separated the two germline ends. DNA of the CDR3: TGTGCCAGTTCAGGGACTGCGAACACCGGGGAGCTGTTTTTT. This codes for CASSGTANTGELFF. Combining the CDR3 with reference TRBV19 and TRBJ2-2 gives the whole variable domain DGGITQSPKYLFRKEGQNVTLSCEQNLNHDAMYWYRQDPGQGLRLIYYSQIVNDFQKGDIAEGYSVSREKKESFPLTVTSAQKNPTAFYLCASSGTANTGELFFGEGSRLTVL.

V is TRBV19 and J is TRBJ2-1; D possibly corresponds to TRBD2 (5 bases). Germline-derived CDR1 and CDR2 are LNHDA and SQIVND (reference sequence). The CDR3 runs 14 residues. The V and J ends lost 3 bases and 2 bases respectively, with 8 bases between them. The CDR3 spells CASSIGNTYNEQFF. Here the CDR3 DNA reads TGTGCCAGTAGTATCGGGAACACCTACAATGAGCAGTTCTTC.

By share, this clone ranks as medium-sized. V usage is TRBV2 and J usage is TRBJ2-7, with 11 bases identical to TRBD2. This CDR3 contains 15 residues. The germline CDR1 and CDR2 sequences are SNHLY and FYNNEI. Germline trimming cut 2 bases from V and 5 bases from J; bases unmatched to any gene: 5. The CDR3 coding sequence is TGTGCCAGCAGTGAATCTAGCGGGAGGTCCCACGAGCAGTACTTC. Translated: CASSESSGRSHEQYF.

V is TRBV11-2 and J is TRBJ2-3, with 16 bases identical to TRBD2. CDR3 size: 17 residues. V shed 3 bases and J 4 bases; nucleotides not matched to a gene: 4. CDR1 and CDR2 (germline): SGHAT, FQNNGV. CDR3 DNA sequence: TGTGCCAGCAGCTTGGGGGGACTAGCGGGAGGGCCAGATACGCAGTATTTT. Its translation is CASSLGGLAGGPDTQYF.